This is a list of T cell receptor beta chains from one sample in a study of T cells in Graves' hyperthyroidism and ophthalmopathy. TCRdb re-called the multiplex PCR reads through MiXCR, storing one row per CDR3 protein. The sample carries hundreds of thousands of distinct CDR3 sequences, roughly 16% recorded once. The source material was blood. The source of these receptors is a young woman with Graves' hyperthyroidism. Both conserved end residues are part of each CDR3. The D gene is left open where the match is weak. The size of a clone is reported for some rows only, either as once, few or many, or as a class for expanded clones.

d_gene	len	v_gene	abundance	j_gene	CDR3aa	CDR3nt
TRBD1	16	TRBV28	few	TRBJ1-2	CASSARQGFSSYGYTF	TGTGCCAGCAGTGCCAGACAGGGGTTTTCCTCCTATGGCTACACCTTC
.	15	TRBV27	many	TRBJ1-4	CASRSTGTANEKLFF	TGTGCCAGCAGGTCGACCGGGACGGCTAATGAAAAACTGTTTTTT
.	13	TRBV28	many	TRBJ2-7	CASSLPISYEQYF	TGTGCCAGCAGTTTACCGATTTCCTACGAGCAGTACTTC
.	14	TRBV6-5	.	TRBJ2-3	CASSYREPTDTQYF	TGTGCCAGCAGTTACAGGGAACCCACAGATACGCAGTATTTT
.	12	TRBV28	few	TRBJ2-2	CASSVDAGELFF	TGTGCCAGCAGTGTGGACGCCGGGGAGCTGTTTTTT
TRBD2	15	TRBV20-1	few	TRBJ2-3	CSARGTGTSEDTQYF	TGCAGTGCCCGAGGTACCGGGACTAGCGAAGATACGCAGTATTTT
.	15	TRBV27	many	TRBJ2-7	CASGQGQGLSYEQYF	TGTGCCAGCGGCCAGGGTCAGGGCCTCTCCTACGAGCAGTACTTC
.	12	TRBV2	many	TRBJ2-3	CASSVGTDTQYF	TGTGCCAGCAGTGTGGGAACAGATACGCAGTATTTT
.	14	TRBV5-4	.	TRBJ1-2	CASSLTWGGYGYTF	TGTGCCAGCAGCTTGACGTGGGGAGGCTATGGCTACACCTTC
TRBD2	15	TRBV7-2	.	TRBJ2-7	CASSTRLAGVYEQYF	TGTGCCAGCAGCACCCGACTAGCGGGAGTTTACGAGCAGTACTTC
.	16	TRBV28	few	TRBJ2-1	CASSLRTEAAHNEQFF	TGTGCCAGCAGTTTGAGAACTGAAGCGGCCCACAATGAGCAGTTCTTC
TRBD1	15	TRBV20-1	.	TRBJ2-1	CSASPRDRALNEQFF	TGCAGTGCTTCCCCCCGGGACAGGGCGTTAAATGAGCAGTTCTTC
.	14	TRBV11-2	.	TRBJ2-5	CASTSSLAQETQYF	TGTGCCAGCACCTCCTCATTGGCCCAAGAGACCCAGTACTTC
.	15	TRBV9	few	TRBJ2-3	CASSVDKGRGDTQYF	TGTGCCAGCAGCGTAGACAAGGGGAGAGGGGATACGCAGTATTTT
TRBD2	16	TRBV18	many	TRBJ2-1	CASSPLAGVSYNEQFF	TGTGCCAGCTCACCCCTAGCGGGAGTAAGCTACAATGAGCAGTTCTTC
.	15	TRBV4-3	few	TRBJ2-7	CASSQEASFDYEQYF	TGCGCCAGCAGCCAAGAGGCTAGCTTCGACTACGAGCAGTACTTC
.	14	TRBV11-3	.	TRBJ1-1	CASRAGNLVTEAFF	TGTGCCAGCAGGGCAGGGAATTTGGTCACTGAAGCTTTCTTT
TRBD1	14	TRBV7-2	many	TRBJ2-3	CASSSGQVTDTQYF	TGTGCCAGCAGCTCCGGACAGGTCACAGATACGCAGTATTTT
.	12	TRBV30	many	TRBJ2-3	CAWSPSTDTQYF	TGTGCCTGGAGCCCTAGCACAGATACGCAGTATTTT
.	16	TRBV4-3	.	TRBJ2-2	CASSQSDRGGTGELFF	TGCGCCAGCAGCCAATCCGACAGGGGAGGGACCGGGGAGCTGTTTTTT
TRBD2	15	TRBV28	many	TRBJ2-7	CASSLGGSYSYEQYF	TGTGCCAGCAGTTTAGGCGGGAGCTATTCCTACGAGCAGTACTTC
TRBD1	15	TRBV18	few	TRBJ2-5	CASSPRSTGQETQYF	TGTGCCAGCTCACCACGGTCGACAGGGCAGGAGACCCAGTACTTC
.	13	TRBV29-1	many	TRBJ2-5	CSVERVYQETQYF	TGCAGCGTTGAAAGGGTGTACCAAGAGACCCAGTACTTC
.	16	TRBV11-2	many	TRBJ2-2	CASSKDGVVNTGELFF	TGTGCCAGCAGCAAGGACGGAGTAGTAAACACCGGGGAGCTGTTTTTT
.	14	TRBV10-2	many	TRBJ1-5	CASSESDSNQPQHF	TGCGCCAGCAGTGAGTCTGACTCAAATCAGCCCCAGCATTTT
.	15	TRBV7-3	many	TRBJ2-5	CASSLPQDGWETQYF	TGTGCCAGCAGCTTACCCCAAGACGGGTGGGAGACCCAGTACTTC
.	15	TRBV7-2	many	TRBJ1-1	CASSPIHGSFTEAFF	TGTGCCAGCAGCCCAATTCATGGGTCGTTCACTGAAGCTTTCTTT
TRBD1	15	TRBV12-3/TRBV12-4	many	TRBJ2-1	CASDTGTGGYNEQFF	TGTGCCAGCGATACTGGGACAGGGGGGTACAATGAGCAGTTCTTC
.	16	TRBV20-1	.	TRBJ1-5	CSARAPREKGNQPQHF	TGCAGTGCTAGGGCTCCCAGGGAGAAAGGCAATCAGCCCCAGCATTTT
.	15	TRBV19	.	TRBJ2-1	CASSILGRGPYEQFF	TGTGCCAGTAGTATCCTCGGGAGAGGCCCCTACGAGCAGTTCTTC